This entry features one T cell receptor (beta chain) sequence. This entry belongs to a study of metastatic and nonmetastatic thyroid tumors. Study-level background: Thyroid patients, malignant and benign, had repertoires compared across blood and tumor or nodule tissue.

Each patient came to thyroid surgery without any prior treatment (of any kind). V lost 0 bases and J 1 base, leaving 3 bases between the germline ends. Germline CDR1 LGHNA, CDR2 YSLEER. The CDR3 spans 13 residues. Original methodology: A distant-metastasis classifier for papillary thyroid cancer was built using CDR3 differences across clinicopathological groups. TCRdb re-analyzed the PCR reads using MiXCR. The V and J calls were not made by the authors but by TCRdb's processing. The data show some 38,000 clones, approximately 20% seen once. This clonotype was obtained from a female donor with papillary thyroid cancer or a benign thyroid nodule (not recorded which). Some clones in this sample may be carry-over from other donors' samples. This chain joins TRBV4-3 and TRBJ1-1; D gene ambiguous. The sample was blood. CDR3 residues: CASSQDRNTEAFF. The DNA of the CDR3 is TGCGCCAGCAGCCAAGACAGGAACACTGAAGCTTTCTTT.